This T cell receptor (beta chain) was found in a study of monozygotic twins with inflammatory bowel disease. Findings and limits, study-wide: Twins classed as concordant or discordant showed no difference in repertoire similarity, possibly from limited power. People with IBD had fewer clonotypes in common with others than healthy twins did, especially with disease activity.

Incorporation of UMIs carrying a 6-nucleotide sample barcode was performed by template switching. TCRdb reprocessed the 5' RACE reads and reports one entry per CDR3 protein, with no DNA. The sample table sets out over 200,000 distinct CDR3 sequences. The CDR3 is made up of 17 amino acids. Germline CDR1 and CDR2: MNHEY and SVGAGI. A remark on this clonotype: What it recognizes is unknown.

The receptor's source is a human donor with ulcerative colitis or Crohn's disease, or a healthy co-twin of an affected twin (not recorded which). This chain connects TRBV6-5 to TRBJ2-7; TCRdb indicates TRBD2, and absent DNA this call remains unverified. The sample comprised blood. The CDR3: CASSSTRSEGYSYEQYF.